This TCR beta chain was captured by sequencing in a study of blood T cell repertoires in COVID-19. Across the whole study: Donors in the United States, Italy and Spain gave samples during acute or convalescent COVID-19. T cells, B-cell-depleted T cells, or PBMCs provided the cDNA or gDNA that served as material.

Individuals aged about 18 to 100 years were recruited from fewer than 25 US areas. Trimming took 5 bases from V and 12 from J, leaving 9 bases between them. Germline CDR1 and CDR2: SGDLS and YYNGEE. This CDR3 region has 9 residues. In the source study's methods: Amplifying reference gene primers gave estimates of nucleated cell counts. Method: immunoSEQ multiplex PCR; TCRdb's copy keeps in-frame clones and lacks some. V and J calls and clone size are those listed in that table; D and trimming were worked out from the DNA. The table has 320,000 or so clones, 88% seen once. The sequence was collected from a man aged 25-45 years who had recovered from COVID-19. The chain recombines TRBV9 with TRBJ2-7, with a possible D match to TRBD1 (5 bases). Sequenced input: PBMCs or T cells enriched from blood (not recorded which). CDR3 region: CASRDTGYF. The CDR3 coding sequence is TGTGCCAGCAGGGACACAGGGTACTTC. The full variable domain, in which reference TRBV9 and TRBJ2-7 provide the parts outside the CDR3, is DSGVTQTPKHLITATGQRVTLRCSPRSGDLSVYWYQQSLDQGLQFLIQYYNGEERAKGNILERFSAQQFPDLHSELNLSSLELGDSALYFCASRDTGYFGPGTRLTVT.